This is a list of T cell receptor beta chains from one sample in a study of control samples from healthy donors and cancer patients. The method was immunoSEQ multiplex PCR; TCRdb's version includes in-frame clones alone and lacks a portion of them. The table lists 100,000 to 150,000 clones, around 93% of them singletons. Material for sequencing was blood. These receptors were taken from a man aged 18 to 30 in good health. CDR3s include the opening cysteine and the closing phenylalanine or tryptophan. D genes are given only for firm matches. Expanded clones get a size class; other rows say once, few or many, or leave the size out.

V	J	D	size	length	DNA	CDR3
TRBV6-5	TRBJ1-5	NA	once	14	TGTGCCAGCAGTCCCGGCACAGCCAATCAGCCCCAGCATTTT	CASSPGTANQPQHF
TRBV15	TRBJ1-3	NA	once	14	TGTGCCACCAGCAGAGATTCAGCTGGAAACACCATATATTTT	CATSRDSAGNTIYF
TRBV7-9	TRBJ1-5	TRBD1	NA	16	TGTGCCAGCAGCTTATGGGGGAAGGGGGCGAAACAGCCCCAGCATTTT	CASSLWGKGAKQPQHF
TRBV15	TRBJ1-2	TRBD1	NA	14	TGTGCCACCAGCAGGGTGACAGGGATCCATGGCTACACCTTC	CATSRVTGIHGYTF
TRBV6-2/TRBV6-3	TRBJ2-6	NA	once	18	TGTGCCAGCAGTTACCGCTGGGCGCTGCGCTCTGGGGCCAACGTCCTGACTTTC	CASSYRWALRSGANVLTF
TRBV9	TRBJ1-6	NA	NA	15	TGTGCCAGCAGCGTACAGATAGGGGCTGGATCACCCCTCCACTTT	CASSVQIGAGSPLHF
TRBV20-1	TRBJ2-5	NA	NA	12	TGCAGTGCTAGTGAGGAGCAAGAGACCCAGTACTTC	CSASEEQETQYF
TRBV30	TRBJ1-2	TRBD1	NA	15	TGTGCCTGGAGTGTACGGACAGGGGGGTGGTATGGCTACACCTTC	CAWSVRTGGWYGYTF
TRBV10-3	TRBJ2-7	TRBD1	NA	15	TGTGCCATCAGTGAGTCGATGGGACAGGACTACGAGCAGTACTTC	CAISESMGQDYEQYF
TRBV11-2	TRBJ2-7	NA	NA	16	TGTGCCAGCAGCTTGTTTAGGGGATCGAGCTCCTACGAGCAGTACTTC	CASSLFRGSSSYEQYF
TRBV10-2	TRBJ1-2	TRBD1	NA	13	TGCGCCAGCAGCTTCGGGACAGGGAATGGCTACACCTTC	CASSFGTGNGYTF
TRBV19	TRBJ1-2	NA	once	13	TGTGCCAGTAACGGCGGGTTTAACTATGGCTACACCTTC	CASNGGFNYGYTF
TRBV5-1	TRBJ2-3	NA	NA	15	TGCGCCAGCAGCTTCAGGACTCAACCCACAGATACGCAGTATTTT	CASSFRTQPTDTQYF
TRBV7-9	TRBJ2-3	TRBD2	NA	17	TGTGCCAGCAGCTTAGGAGGACTAGCGGGGAGCACAGATACGCAGTATTTT	CASSLGGLAGSTDTQYF
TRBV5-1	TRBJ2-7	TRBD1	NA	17	TGCGCCAGCAGCCCACCCACAGGGGGCGGTGGATCTAGCGAGCAGTACTTC	CASSPPTGGGGSSEQYF
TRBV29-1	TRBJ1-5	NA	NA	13	TGCAGCGTGCAAGCAGGCCTCGGGGAGCCCCAGCATTTT	CSVQAGLGEPQHF
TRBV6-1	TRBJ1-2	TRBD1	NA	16	TGTGCCAGCAGTGAACCCAGGACAGGGGGCCGCTATGGCTACACCTTC	CASSEPRTGGRYGYTF
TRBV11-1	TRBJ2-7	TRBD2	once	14	TGTGCCAGCAGCTTAGAGCGGGGCTCGGCCGAGCAGTACTTC	CASSLERGSAEQYF
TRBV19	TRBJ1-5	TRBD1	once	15	TGTGCCAGTAGTCCCGGGACAGGGGTCAATCAGCCCCAGCATTTT	CASSPGTGVNQPQHF
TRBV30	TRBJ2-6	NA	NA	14	TGTGCCTGGAGCCCGGGAACTGGGGCCAACGTCCTGACTTTC	CAWSPGTGANVLTF
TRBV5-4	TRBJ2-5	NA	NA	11	TGTGCCAGCAGCTTGGACGAGACCCAGTACTTC	CASSLDETQYF
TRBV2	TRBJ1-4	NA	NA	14	TGTGCCAGCAGTTCATGGTCAACTAATGAAAAACTGTTTTTT	CASSSWSTNEKLFF
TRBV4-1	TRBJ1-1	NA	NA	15	TGCGCCAGCAGCCAGACAGGCACTTCAAGGACTGAAGCTTTCTTT	CASSQTGTSRTEAFF
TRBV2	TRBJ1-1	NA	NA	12	TGTGCCAGCAGCGGGAGGAACACTGAAGCTTTCTTT	CASSGRNTEAFF
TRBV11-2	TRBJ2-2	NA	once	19	TGTGCCAGCAGCTTCCCAAGATGGACAGGACTATCGAACACCGGGGAGCTGTTTTTT	CASSFPRWTGLSNTGELFF
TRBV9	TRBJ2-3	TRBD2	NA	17	TGTGCCAGCAGCGTAGGGGAACTAGCGGCCAGCACAGATACGCAGTATTTT	CASSVGELAASTDTQYF
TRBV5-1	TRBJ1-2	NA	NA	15	TGCGCCAGCAGCTTGGCCGGGGTTCCCAACTATGGCTACACCTTC	CASSLAGVPNYGYTF
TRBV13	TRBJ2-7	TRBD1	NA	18	TGTGCCAGCAGCAGATCCGGGACAGCCCTTCGATGGTCCTACGAGCAGTACTTC	CASSRSGTALRWSYEQYF
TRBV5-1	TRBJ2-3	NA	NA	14	TGCGCCAGCAGCGAGACAGCAAACACAGATACGCAGTATTTT	CASSETANTDTQYF
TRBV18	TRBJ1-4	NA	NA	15	TGTGCCAGCTCACTACCCGGGGCAACTAATGAAAAACTGTTTTTT	CASSLPGATNEKLFF
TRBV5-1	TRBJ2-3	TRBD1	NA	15	TGCGCCAGCAGCTTGCTCGGGACAGATACAGATACGCAGTATTTT	CASSLLGTDTDTQYF
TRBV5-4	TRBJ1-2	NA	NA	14	TGTGCCAGCAGTTTCGGGACACCCAACTATGGCTACACCTTC	CASSFGTPNYGYTF
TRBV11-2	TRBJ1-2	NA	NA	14	TGTGCCAGCAGCTTACTGAAAAGGGGGAATGGCTACACCTTC	CASSLLKRGNGYTF
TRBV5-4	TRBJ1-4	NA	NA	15	TGTGCCAGCAGCGCCCGTGCAGGGAATGGTGAAAAACTGTTTTTT	CASSARAGNGEKLFF
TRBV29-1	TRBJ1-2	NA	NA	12	TGCAGCGCGTTTCGGTCAGAAAGAGGCTACACCTTC	CSAFRSERGYTF
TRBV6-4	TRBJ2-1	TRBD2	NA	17	TGTGCCAGCAGCGCCGGGACTAGCGGGGGGGCCGACAATGGGCAGTTCTTC	CASSAGTSGGADNGQFF
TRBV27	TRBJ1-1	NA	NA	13	TGTGCCAGCAGTTTAGGGCTCCTTGCTGAAGCTTTCTTT	CASSLGLLAEAFF
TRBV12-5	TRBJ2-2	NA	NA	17	TGTGCTAGTGGTTCGGCGCGTTCGGCCGGGTTGACCGGGGAGCTGTTTTTT	CASGSARSAGLTGELFF
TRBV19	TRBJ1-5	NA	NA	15	TGTGCCAGTAGCCTCGGAGAGTATAGCAATCAGCCCCAGCATTTT	CASSLGEYSNQPQHF
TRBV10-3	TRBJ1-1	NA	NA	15	TGTGCCATCAGTGAGCTTAGGGGGGTGAACACTGAAGCTTTCTTT	CAISELRGVNTEAFF
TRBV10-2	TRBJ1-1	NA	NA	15	TGCGCCAGCAGTGGGTCAGCCTTCATGAACACTGAAGCTTTCTTT	CASSGSAFMNTEAFF
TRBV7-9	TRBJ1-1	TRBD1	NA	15	TGTGCCAGCAGCCGAACAGGGGGCGCGGACACTGAAGCTTTCTTT	CASSRTGGADTEAFF